Shown below are 14 T cell receptor beta chains from a single sample sequenced in a study of shared clonotypes between healthy human individuals. TCRdb's copy holds only in-frame clones and misses some; the assay was immunoSEQ multiplex PCR. The repertoire includes roughly 2 million clones, 95% of them detected once, and around 0.13% sits in the top ten. The specimen was naive CD4+ T cells sorted from blood. Subset meaning: CD45RA+ positively selected. These receptors were collected from a man aged 18 to 29 in good health.

Comment on this clone: The same CDR3 also results from other DNA sequences found in this sample. V is TRBV19 and J is TRBJ1-5; D is unclear. The CDR3 runs to 13 residues. The V gene's germline CDR1 is LNHDA and CDR2 SQIVND (reference sequence). V dropped 3 bases and J dropped 7 bases, with 10 bases sitting between them. The CDR3 region is CASSIVADQPQHF. In nucleotides, the CDR3 is TGTGCCAGTAGTATCGTAGCGGACCAGCCCCAGCATTTT.

The V call is TRBV10-3, the J call TRBJ2-1, with 9 bases matching TRBD1. CDR1 and CDR2 from the germline V gene are ENHRY and SYGVKD. With 6 bases clipped from V and 0 bases from J, the junction kept 3 bases outside the gene matches. The CDR3 totals 15 residues. Written as DNA, the CDR3 is TGTGCCATCAGGGACAGGGGATCCTCCTACAATGAGCAGTTCTTC. This codes for CAIRDRGSSYNEQFF.

This clone was counted a few times. The chain joins TRBV4-1 to TRBJ1-5, with D perhaps TRBD1 (6 bases). The V end was cut by 2 bases, the J end by 2 bases, with 10 bases between. CDR3 length equals 15 residues. CDR1 and CDR2 from the germline V gene are MGHRA and YSYEKL. The CDR3 is CASSQTPGGNQPQHF. DNA for the CDR3: TGCGCCAGCAGCCAAACCCCAGGGGGCAATCAGCCCCAGCATTTT.

This clone turned up a few times. This chain uses TRBV6-1 with TRBJ2-6; unclear D gene. The V gene's germline CDR1 is MNHNS and CDR2 SASEGT. Trimming left V 3 bases short and J 1 base short, with 10 bases between. CDR3 length: 16 amino acids. CDR3 amino acids: CASSDHWGSGANVLTF. DNA for the CDR3: TGTGCCAGCAGTGACCACTGGGGTTCTGGGGCCAACGTCCTGACTTTC.

The rearrangement uses TRBV6-1 and TRBJ1-4, with a possible D match to TRBD1 (6 bases). The V gene lost 7 bases and the J gene lost 5 bases, with 17 bases spanning the gap. Germline values: CDR1 MNHNS, CDR2 SASEGT. The CDR3 has 15 amino acids. CDR3 amino acids: CASKLHRDKNEKLFF. CDR3 sequence (DNA): TGTGCCAGCAAATTACATCGGGACAAAAATGAAAAACTGTTTTTT.

The chain joins TRBV7-9 to TRBJ2-2; TRBD2 aligns across 8 bases. Trimming at V came to 5 bases and at J to 4 bases, leaving 6 bases not matched to a gene. The CDR3 extends over 15 amino acids. CDR1 and CDR2 (germline): SEHNR, FQNEAQ (reference sequence). The CDR3 nucleotides read TGTGCCAGCAGCACCGGACTAGCCGGCACCGGGGAGCTGTTTTTT. Its translation: CASSTGLAGTGELFF.

Turning to this clone: The sample contains more than one DNA sequence encoding this CDR3. The CDR3, as DNA: TGTGCCAGCAGCTTAGGACAGGGTGGACAGCCCCAGCATTTT. Its protein is CASSLGQGGQPQHF. This rearrangement joins TRBV7-9 to TRBJ1-5; 7 nucleotides match TRBD1. The CDR3 runs 14 residues. The J segment lost 7 bases and the V segment lost 1 base, leaving 4 bases of the junction unmatched. The V gene's germline CDR1 is SEHNR and CDR2 FQNEAQ (reference sequence). Using reference TRBV7-9 and TRBJ1-5 for the parts outside the CDR3, the full variable domain is DTGVSQNPRHKITKRGQNVTFRCDPISEHNRLYWYRQTLGQGPEFLTYFQNEAQLEKSRLLSDRFSAERPKGSFSTLEIQRTEQGDSAMYLCASSLGQGGQPQHFGDGTRLSIL.

J is TRBJ1-1 and V is TRBV6-5, with a weak D call TRBD1 (6 bases). Deletions cut 2 bases from V and 1 base from J, with 11 bases between. In germline, CDR1 is MNHEY, CDR2 SVGAGI. The CDR3 runs 15 residues. This chain's CDR3 is CASSYTTGGNTEAFF. Here the CDR3 DNA reads TGTGCCAGCAGTTACACGACAGGTGGGAACACTGAAGCTTTCTTT.

V and J are TRBV6-5 and TRBJ1-2; 7 bases map to TRBD1. CDR3 size: 13 residues. Losses at the gene ends were 4 bases for V and 5 bases for J; bases not matched to a gene: 4. The germline CDR1 and CDR2 sequences are MNHEY and SVGAGI. The CDR3, as DNA: TGTGCCAGCAGTTGGACAGGAGTTTATGGCTACACCTTC. This translates into CASSWTGVYGYTF.

The V and J genes are TRBV10-3 and TRBJ1-1; D perhaps matches TRBD1 (5 bases). In germline, CDR1 is ENHRY, CDR2 SYGVKD. V lost 8 bases to trimming and J lost 2 bases, with 12 bases between them. CDR3 length: 13 amino acids. CDR3 amino acids: CAIREGPNTEAFF. CDR3 nucleotides: TGTGCCATCCGGGAGGGGCCTAACACTGAAGCTTTCTTT.

The rearrangement links TRBV2 to TRBJ1-2; 7 bases fit TRBD1. Germline CDR1 SNHLY, CDR2 FYNNEI. The CDR3 spans 14 residues. V gave up 7 bases and J gave up 6 bases; unmatched junction bases: 11. CDR3 sequence: CASMEMGQLNGYTF. The CDR3 DNA is TGTGCCAGCATGGAGATGGGACAGCTTAATGGCTACACCTTC.

The chain links TRBV4-2 to TRBJ2-7; D not resolved. CDR3 size: 12 residues. The V gene's germline CDR1 is LGHNA and CDR2 YNFKEQ. V lost 1 base, J lost 7 bases, and 8 bases lay in between. As DNA, the CDR3 is TGTGCCAGCAGCCAAGGCCCCCAGGAGCAGTACTTC. It yields the protein CASSQGPQEQYF.

The chain links TRBV6-1 to TRBJ2-7; D is unclear. The CDR3 extends over 13 amino acids. Germline CDR1 reads MNHNS; CDR2 reads SASEGT. V lost 0 bases and J 7 bases, leaving 10 bases between the germline ends. CDR3 in DNA: TGTGCCAGCAGTGAAGCGCCGGCGTGGGAGCAGTACTTC. This gives the protein CASSEAPAWEQYF.

In its sample, this clone was seen once. The genes are TRBV29-1 and TRBJ1-2; TRBD1 is a possible D gene (5 bases). The ends were cut back, 6 bases at V and 0 bases at J, with 17 bases in the middle. CDR1 SQVTM and CDR2 ANQGSEA come from the germline V gene. The CDR3 runs to 15 residues. The CDR3 DNA is TGCAGCGTGTCCCGGGGGTCGGAAGCTAACTATGGCTACACCTTC. It codes for CSVSRGSEANYGYTF.